This T cell receptor beta chain came from a study of OX40 agonist ivuxolimab in advanced cancers. The wider study: Melanoma, hepatocellular carcinoma, head and neck or renal cell cancer occurred in dose-escalation patients.

Produced via immunoSEQ multiplex PCR; TCRdb's table is partial and in-frame only. The profile shows around 56,000 clones, about 85% of them singletons. Material: CD4+ or CD8+ T cells sorted from blood, obtained in a trial of the OX40 agonist ivuxolimab. The clonotype originates from an adult with an advanced solid tumor such as melanoma, head and neck, liver or kidney cancer.

In nucleotides, the CDR3 is TGTGCCAGCAGCCTCCGGGCTAGCGGGGACACAGATACGCAGTATTTT. Its translation: CASSLRASGDTDTQYF. The chain couples TRBV2 to TRBJ2-3, with 9 bases aligning to TRBD2. Trimming at V came to 6 bases and at J to 2 bases, leaving 9 bases not matched to a gene. The length of the CDR3 is 16 residues. Germline values: CDR1 SNHLY, CDR2 FYNNEI.